The 27 T cell receptor beta chains reported below all come from one sample, sequenced in a study of Graves' ophthalmopathy and Graves' hyperthyroidism. CDR3 regions of TCR beta were amplified from RNA transcripts. RT-PCR in the first round used HTBI primers; a second-round multiplex PCR followed. Using its own MiXCR run on the multiplex PCR reads, TCRdb lists one record per CDR3 protein. Here the sample spans over a million distinct CDR3 sequences, 35% to 40% being singletons. Source material: peripheral blood or thyroid tissue (not recorded which). Receptor source: an adult man with Graves' hyperthyroidism.

This rearrangement joins TRBV4-3 to TRBJ2-7; D not certain. Per the germline V gene, CDR1 is LGHNA and CDR2 is YSLEER. This CDR3 spans 15 amino acids. The ends were cut back, 1 base at V and 2 bases at J, with 12 bases in the middle. This CDR3 is CASSQVSGAAYEQYF. The CDR3 DNA is TGCGCCAGCAGCCAAGTGAGTGGCGCCGCCTACGAGCAGTACTTC.

This clonotype has just a few counts. The chain links TRBV7-8 to TRBJ2-7, with a tentative D call TRBD1 (6 bases). In germline, CDR1 is SGHVS, CDR2 FQNEAQ. The CDR3 covers 17 residues. V lost 5 bases and J lost 0, with 20 bases in between. The CDR3 sequence is CASSPIEQGLVSYEQYF. CDR3 nucleotides: TGTGCCAGCAGCCCTATTGAGCAGGGGCTCGTCTCCTACGAGCAGTACTTC.

The CDR3 is CASSTRAGVNTGELFF. The CDR3, as DNA: TGTGCCAGCAGCACGCGAGCGGGAGTGAACACCGGGGAGCTGTTTTTT. V gene TRBV7-9 combines with J gene TRBJ2-2, with TRBD2 matching 8 bases. V shed 5 bases and J 1 base; nucleotides not matched to a gene: 6. The CDR3 is 16 amino acids. Germline loops: CDR1 SEHNR, CDR2 FQNEAQ (reference sequence).

On this clonotype: Germline is not matched at one junction end, which may reflect a read error. As DNA, the CDR3 is TGTGCCAGCAGCGTAACAGGGGAATCCAATCAGCCCCGGCATTTT. Protein product: CASSVTGESNQPRHF. The chain joins TRBV9 to TRBJ1-5; 7 bases line up with TRBD1. The germline CDR1 and CDR2 sequences are SGDLS and YYNGEE. This CDR3 contains 15 residues.

V gene TRBV29-1 combines with J gene TRBJ1-2; no clear D. Trimming stripped 5 bases from V and 4 bases from J, with 14 bases between. Germline values: CDR1 SQVTM, CDR2 ANQGSEA. The CDR3 is made up of 13 amino acids. The CDR3 sequence: CSVKSNLGYGYTF. The CDR3 DNA follows: TGCAGCGTTAAGAGCAACTTGGGCTATGGCTACACCTTC.

This clonotype was observed a few times. One junction end disagrees with the germline gene, perhaps due to a read error. This chain links TRBV5-1 with TRBJ2-2, with D unresolved. Germline V gene sequence: CDR1 SGHRS, CDR2 YFSETQ. This CDR3 contains 12 residues. In DNA form, the CDR3 reads TGTGCCTGGAGTCTAGTTGCCGGGGAGCTGTTTTTT. Encoded protein: CAWSLVAGELFF.

With respect to this clonotype: This may be a read error: a much more frequent sequence differs by one nucleotide. The rearrangement links TRBV7-4 to TRBJ1-6, with 8 bases identical to TRBD1. From germline, CDR1 is SGHVT and CDR2 SQSDAQ. CDR3 length equals 14 residues. The CDR3 here is CASSPQGARSSLHF. The CDR3, as DNA: TGTGCCAGCAGTCCGCAGGGGGCTCGTTCATCCCTCCACTTT.

The chain uses TRBV7-2 and TRBJ2-7; 10 nucleotides agree with TRBD1. With V trimmed by 6 bases and J by 6 bases, 8 bases remained unmatched. The CDR3 has 14 amino acids. Germline CDR1 and CDR2: SGHTA and FQGNSA. The CDR3 sequence: CASSYAGTGVEQYF. The CDR3, as DNA: TGTGCCAGCAGTTACGCCGGGACAGGGGTCGAGCAGTACTTC. The full variable domain, with the rest looked up from reference TRBV7-2 and TRBJ2-7, is GAGVSQSPSNKVTEKGKDVELRCDPISGHTALYWYRQSLGQGLEFLIYFQGNSAPDKSGLPSDRFSAERTGGSVSTLTIQRTQQEDSAVYLCASSYAGTGVEQYFGPGTRLTVT.

The rearrangement links TRBV7-2 to TRBJ1-5; D not certain. This CDR3 comprises 13 residues. Germline V gives CDR1 SGHTA, CDR2 FQGNSA. Trimming pared 2 bases from V and 11 bases from J, leaving 13 bases between. In DNA form, the CDR3 reads TGTGCCAGCAGCTTAAGGGCCCAAGAGACCCAGCATTTT. The encoded protein is CASSLRAQETQHF.

The V gene is TRBV7-9, the J gene TRBJ2-2, with 9 positions matching TRBD1. With V trimmed by 4 bases and J by 2 bases, 14 bases remained unmatched. Per the germline V gene, CDR1 is SEHNR and CDR2 is FQNEAQ (reference sequence). CDR3 size: 19 residues. The CDR3 DNA reads TGTGCCAGCAGCTCAAGTCCCGGGACAGGGCGAGGAAACACCGGGGAGCTGTTTTTT. This encodes CASSSSPGTGRGNTGELFF.

This clonotype appeared a single time. This chain joins TRBV30 and TRBJ2-7; 7 nucleotides align to TRBD1. The germline V gene has CDR1 GTSNPN and CDR2 SVGIG (reference sequence). The trim removed 5 bases at V and 6 bases at J, leaving 13 bases unmatched. The CDR3 spans 14 residues. In nucleotides, the CDR3 is TGTGCCTGGCGTGACAGGGACCTTCGGGTCGAGCAGTACTTC. Its protein product is CAWRDRDLRVEQYF.

The rearrangement links TRBV7-8 to TRBJ2-7; 7 bases match TRBD1. The V gene's germline CDR1 is SGHVS and CDR2 FQNEAQ. There are 15 residues in the CDR3. The V gene end was trimmed by 5 bases and the J gene end by 2 bases; junction bases not matched to a gene: 9. CDR3 amino acids: CASSRGGQVPYEQYF. The CDR3 DNA sequence: TGTGCCAGCAGCCGCGGTGGACAGGTACCCTACGAGCAGTACTTC.

The table lists this clonotype with a count of one. The J gene is TRBJ2-7, the V gene TRBV11-1, with 7 bases identical to TRBD1. V shed 8 bases and J 1 base; nucleotides not matched to a gene: 8. This CDR3 is built from 14 residues. CDR1 is SGHAT and CDR2 is FQDESV in the germline V gene (reference sequence). CDR3 protein: CASVYRQGSYEQYF. CDR3 bases: TGTGCCAGCGTTTACCGACAGGGATCCTACGAGCAGTACTTC.

The chain couples TRBV29-1 to TRBJ1-1, with D perhaps TRBD1 (5 bases). Looked up from germline, CDR1 is SQVTM and CDR2 is ANQGSEA. This CDR3 contains 11 residues. Trimming cost V 6 bases and J 7 bases, with 12 bases left between them. CDR3 DNA: TGCAGCGTGGAGACACAGGTTGAAGCTTTCTTT. It translates to CSVETQVEAFF.

Notes on this clonotype: The junction differs from germline at one of its ends, possibly a read error. The V and J genes are TRBV10-2 and TRBJ1-2; D not resolved. Germline loops: CDR1 WSHSY, CDR2 SAAADI. This CDR3 has 12 amino acids. In DNA form, the CDR3 reads TGCACCAGCAGAGCGGCCGAGTCGGGCTACACCTTC. It translates to CTSRAAESGYTF.

In its sample, this clonotype was seen a few times. The rearrangement joins TRBV6-5 to TRBJ1-1; 8 bases are a match to TRBD1. Germline CDR1 MNHEY, CDR2 SVGAGI. CDR3 length: 14 amino acids. The trim removed 5 bases at V and 3 bases at J, leaving 5 bases unmatched. The CDR3 reads CASSRQGTDTEAFF. The CDR3 nucleotides read TGTGCCAGCAGTCGACAGGGGACTGACACTGAAGCTTTCTTT.

The table lists this clonotype with a few counts. The CDR3 carries no conserved terminal phenylalanine or tryptophan, so it likely arises from a read error. It is unclear where the CDR3 begins or ends on the DNA, so no DNA is shown, and the CDR3 is as TCRdb lists it. The chain is built from TRBV7-8 and TRBJ2-2; TRBD1 is the table's D call, not checked against the DNA. Looked up from germline, CDR1 is SGHVS and CDR2 is FQNEAQ. The CDR3 contains 9 residues when both ends are counted. The CDR3 sequence: CASSSGTPL.

This chain connects TRBV10-1 to TRBJ1-1, with TRBD1 matching 8 bases. Germline trimming cut 2 bases from V and 0 bases from J; bases unmatched to any gene: 8. Germline assignment: CDR1 WNHNN and CDR2 SYGVQD (reference sequence). The CDR3 covers 17 residues. CDR3 nucleotides: TGCGCCAGCAGTGAGGACAGGGGACTCACAGTGAACACTGAAGCTTTCTTT. The encoded protein is CASSEDRGLTVNTEAFF.

There are a few counts of this clonotype. This chain links TRBV10-2 with TRBJ2-2; 7 nucleotides agree with TRBD1. The CDR3 sequence is 18 residues long. Germline CDR1 reads WSHSY; CDR2 reads SAAADI. V lost 7 bases, J lost 1 base, and 15 bases stayed unmatched. CDR3 protein: CASNDRATKSENTGELFF. CDR3 nucleotide sequence: TGCGCCAGCAACGACAGGGCCACCAAAAGCGAGAACACCGGGGAGCTGTTTTTT.

The DNA of the CDR3 is TGCAGTGCGTGGGCGGGAGGGCAACACGAGCAGTACTTC. Its translation: CSAWAGGQHEQYF. This rearrangement joins TRBV20-1 to TRBJ2-7; 9 bases map to TRBD2. CDR1 is DFQATT, CDR2 SNEGSKA, per germline (reference sequence). CDR3 length: 13 amino acids. Losses at the gene ends were 6 bases for V and 5 bases for J; bases not matched to a gene: 8.

The V and J genes are TRBV7-9 and TRBJ1-1, with TRBD1 matching 7 bases. Germline V gene lookup returns CDR1 SEHNR and CDR2 FQNEAQ (reference sequence). V was pared by 8 bases and J by 5 bases, with 8 bases of the junction left unmatched. The CDR3 is 13 residues long. This CDR3 reads CASRYRGETEAFF. The CDR3 DNA sequence: TGTGCCAGCCGGTACAGGGGCGAGACTGAAGCTTTCTTT.

DNA for the CDR3: TGTGCCAGCAGCGAAGACAGGGGGCTCTACAATGAGCAGTTCTTC. This translates into CASSEDRGLYNEQFF. The V gene is TRBV7-2, the J gene TRBJ2-1; TRBD1 matches at 10 bases. The germline CDR1 and CDR2 sequences are SGHTA and FQGNSA. The CDR3 loop spans 15 amino acids. V gave up 5 bases and J gave up 3 bases; unmatched junction bases: 4.

This clonotype has at least ten counts. This chain links TRBV20-1 with TRBJ2-7, with 7 nucleotides matching TRBD1. Trimming at V came to 3 bases and at J to 1 base, leaving 3 bases not matched to a gene. Germline values: CDR1 DFQATT, CDR2 SNEGSKA (reference sequence). This CDR3 has 13 amino acids. As DNA, the CDR3 is TGCAGTGCTAGTTGGGACAGATCCTACGAGCAGTACTTC. Translating gives CSASWDRSYEQYF.

About this clonotype itself: At one of its ends the junction is not consistent with the germline gene, which may arise from a read error. V gene TRBV7-9 combines with J gene TRBJ2-7, with TRBD1 identical over 7 bases. Looked up from germline, CDR1 is SEHNR and CDR2 is FQNEAQ (reference sequence). The CDR3 is 17 amino acids. For the CDR3, the DNA is TGCGCCAGCAGCCAGCAAGGGGATCAGGGGGATTGGGACGAGCAGTACTTC. Protein product: CASSQQGDQGDWDEQYF. Full variable domain (rest looked up from reference TRBV7-9 and TRBJ2-7): DTGVSQNPRHKITKRGQNVTFRCDPISEHNRLYWYRQTLGQGPEFLTYFQNEAQLEKSRLLSDRFSAERPKGSFSTLEIQRTEQGDSAMYLCASSQQGDQGDWDEQYFGPGTRLTVT.

This rearrangement joins TRBV28 to TRBJ2-7; D ambiguous. Germline CDR1 is MDHEN and CDR2 is SYDVKM. The germline V and J ends were trimmed by 5 bases and 5 bases, with 7 bases remaining between them. The CDR3 has 11 amino acids. This chain's CDR3 is CASSPHDEQYF. In DNA form, the CDR3 reads TGTGCCAGCAGTCCTCATGACGAGCAGTACTTC.

The gene calls are TRBV19 and TRBJ2-2; 12 bases are a match to TRBD2. Germline trimming cut 8 bases from V and 7 bases from J; bases unmatched to any gene: 11. The CDR3 contains 16 residues. Germline V lookup: CDR1 LNHDA, CDR2 SQIVND (reference sequence). The CDR3 nucleotides are TGTGCCAGTTCTAGCGGGAGGGCCTCTTCGGTCGGGGAGCTGTTTTTT. It encodes CASSSGRASSVGELFF.

The rearrangement links TRBV7-2 to TRBJ2-7; TRBD1 aligns across 9 bases. Germline V gene lookup returns CDR1 SGHTA and CDR2 FQGNSA. Trimming took 7 bases from V and 7 from J; bases not matched to a gene: 5. The CDR3 contains 12 residues. CDR3 bases: TGTGCCAGCACCGGACAGGGGCGGGAGCAGTACTTC. The encoded protein is CASTGQGREQYF.